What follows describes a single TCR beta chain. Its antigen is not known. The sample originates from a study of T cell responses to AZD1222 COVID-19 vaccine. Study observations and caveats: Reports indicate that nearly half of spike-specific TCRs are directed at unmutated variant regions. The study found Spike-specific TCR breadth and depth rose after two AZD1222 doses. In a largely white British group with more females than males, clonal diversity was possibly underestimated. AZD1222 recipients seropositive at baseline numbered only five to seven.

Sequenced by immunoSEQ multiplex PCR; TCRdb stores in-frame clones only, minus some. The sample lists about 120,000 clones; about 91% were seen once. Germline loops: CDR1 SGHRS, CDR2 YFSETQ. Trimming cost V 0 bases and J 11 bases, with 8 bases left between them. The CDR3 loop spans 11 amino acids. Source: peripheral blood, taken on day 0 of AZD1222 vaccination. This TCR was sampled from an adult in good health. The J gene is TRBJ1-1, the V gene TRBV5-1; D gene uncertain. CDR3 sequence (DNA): TGCGCCAGCAGCTTGGGCCCGAGGGCTTTCTTT. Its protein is CASSLGPRAFF.